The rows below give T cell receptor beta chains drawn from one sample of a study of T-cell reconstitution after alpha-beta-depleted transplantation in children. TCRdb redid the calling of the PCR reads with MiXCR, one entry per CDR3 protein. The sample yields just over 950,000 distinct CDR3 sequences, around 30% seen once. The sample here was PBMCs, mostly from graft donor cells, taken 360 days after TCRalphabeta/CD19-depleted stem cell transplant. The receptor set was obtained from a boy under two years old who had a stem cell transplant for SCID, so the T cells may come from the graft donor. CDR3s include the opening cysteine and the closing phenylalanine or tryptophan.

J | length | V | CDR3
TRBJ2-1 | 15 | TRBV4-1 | CASSQDRTNYNEQFF
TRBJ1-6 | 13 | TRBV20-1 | CSARAGGGSPLHF
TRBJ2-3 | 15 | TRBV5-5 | CASSRTSGGSGTQYF
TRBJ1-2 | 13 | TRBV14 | CASSPIGAYGYTF
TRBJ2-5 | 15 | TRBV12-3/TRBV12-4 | CATQRAWAGEETQYF
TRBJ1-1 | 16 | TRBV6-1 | CASSPRGRRLNTEAFF
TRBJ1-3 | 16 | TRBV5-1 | CASSLAGGNSGNTIYF
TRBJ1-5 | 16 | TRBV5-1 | CASSLERQLSNQPQHF
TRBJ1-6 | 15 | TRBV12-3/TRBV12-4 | CASTRDRAFGSPLHF
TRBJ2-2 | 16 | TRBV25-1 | CASSGLVHRGSGELFF
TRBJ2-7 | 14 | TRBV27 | CASSETSPLYEQYF
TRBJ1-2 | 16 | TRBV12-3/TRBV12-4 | CASSLAYVGIFYGYTF
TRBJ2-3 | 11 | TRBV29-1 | CSVEDLNTQYF
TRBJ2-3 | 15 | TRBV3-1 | CASSDERVRGDTQYF
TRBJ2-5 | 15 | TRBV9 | CASSVSTGDQETQYF
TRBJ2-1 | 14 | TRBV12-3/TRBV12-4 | CASSFWTSTNEQFF
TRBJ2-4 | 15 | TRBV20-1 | CSAGTTWLAKNIQYF
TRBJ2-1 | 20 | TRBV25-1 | CASSDQGRLAGGPGYNEQFF
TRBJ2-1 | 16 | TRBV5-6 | CASRDWASGGADEQFF
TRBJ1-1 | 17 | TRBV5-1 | CASSSDRGLMENTEAFF
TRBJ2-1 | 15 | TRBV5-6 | CASSYRDRGFNEQFF
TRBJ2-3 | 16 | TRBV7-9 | CASSPNLRSSTDTQYF
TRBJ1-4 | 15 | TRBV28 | CASSLSRVTNEKLFF
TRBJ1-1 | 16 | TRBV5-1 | CASSRGGGARDTEAFF
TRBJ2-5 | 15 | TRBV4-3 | CASSQEGRDEETQYF
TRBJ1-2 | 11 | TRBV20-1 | CSALSPYGYTF
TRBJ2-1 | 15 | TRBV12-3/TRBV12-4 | CASTILGSSYNEQFF
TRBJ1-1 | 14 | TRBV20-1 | CSAPRRPRNTEAFF
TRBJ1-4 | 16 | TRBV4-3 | CASSQGARVGNEKLFF
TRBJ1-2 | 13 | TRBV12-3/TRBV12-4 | CASSLRAAYGYTF
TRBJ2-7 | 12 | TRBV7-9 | CASSLSVGEQYF
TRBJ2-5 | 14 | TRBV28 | CASSPLGNQETQYF
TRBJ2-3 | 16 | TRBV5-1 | CASSPPGTANTDTQYF
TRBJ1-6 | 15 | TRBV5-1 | CASSASGRLNSPLHF
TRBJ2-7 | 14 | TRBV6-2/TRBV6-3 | CASSYLAVTYEQYF
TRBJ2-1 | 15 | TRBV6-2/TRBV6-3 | CASTDSGGGGNEQFF
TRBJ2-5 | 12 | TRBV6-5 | CASSNSEETQYF
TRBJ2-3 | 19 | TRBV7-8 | CASFRSRGLAGGGSDTQYF
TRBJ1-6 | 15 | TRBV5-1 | CASSSRTGDNSPLHF
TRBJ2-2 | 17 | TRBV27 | CASSFGGGPLNTGELFF